The 21 T cell receptor beta chains listed next were all sequenced from one sample in a study of blood T cells in healthy people across ages. Next came a second PCR, run for about 6 to 12 cycles, which used a sample-barcoded 5' primer along with a J-beta primer mix. TCRdb itself ran the 5' RACE reads through MiXCR, one entry per CDR3 protein. There are hundreds of thousands of distinct CDR3 sequences in the sample; roughly 21% occur only once, and roughly 3.4% lies in the top ten. Sequencing was performed on blood. The origin of the receptors is a man between 65 and 80 years old in good health.

This sequence joins TRBV3-1 and TRBJ2-1, with 10 bases matching TRBD2. V lost 3 bases and J lost 6; bases outside the gene matches: 11. CDR1 and CDR2 (germline): LGHDT, YNNKEL (reference sequence). CDR3 length: 17 residues. CDR3 residues: CASSQGLPGLALNEQFF. The DNA for the CDR3 is TGTGCCAGCAGCCAGGGGCTGCCGGGACTAGCGCTCAATGAGCAGTTCTTC.

This clonotype was counted a few times. The rearrangement joins TRBV30 to TRBJ2-1; tentatively, D is TRBD2 (6 bases). CDR3 length equals 13 residues. V was trimmed by 5 bases and J by 7 bases, leaving 15 bases between them. Germline loops: CDR1 GTSNPN, CDR2 SVGIG (reference sequence). The CDR3 is CAWGREPRNEQFF. The CDR3 nucleotides are TGTGCCTGGGGCCGGGAGCCACGTAATGAGCAGTTCTTC. The full variable domain, rest sourced from reference TRBV30 and TRBJ2-1, is SQTIHQWPATLVQPVGSPLSLECTVEGTSNPNLYWYRQAAGRGLQLLFYSVGIGQISSEVPQNLSASRPQDRQFILSSKKLLLSDSGFYLCAWGREPRNEQFFGPGTRLTVL.

This clonotype occurred a few times. This chain joins TRBV6-2 or TRBV6-3 and TRBJ1-1, with TRBD1 identical over 7 bases. J gave up 9 bases and V 7 bases, and 14 bases lay outside the gene matches. The CDR3 runs 14 residues. The germline V gene encodes CDR1 MNHEY and CDR2 SVGEGT. The CDR3 here is CASMERGGQRKAFF. In nucleotides, the CDR3 is TGTGCCAGCATGGAGAGAGGGGGCCAACGGAAAGCTTTCTTT.

In this sample, this clonotype turned up a few times. One end of the junction fails to match germline, which may point to a read error. J is TRBJ1-1 and V is TRBV5-1; D is unresolved. This CDR3 has 15 amino acids. The V gene's germline CDR1 is SGHRS and CDR2 YFSETQ. Written as DNA, the CDR3 is TGCGCCAGCAGCCCCGCCCGGGCGGTGAACACCGAAGCTTTCTTT. Translation gives CASSPARAVNTEAFF.

This rearrangement joins TRBV28 to TRBJ2-7; 12 bases match TRBD1. Germline values: CDR1 MDHEN, CDR2 SYDVKM. The CDR3 has 17 amino acids. With 4 bases clipped from V and 3 bases from J, the junction kept 10 bases outside the gene matches. The CDR3 DNA sequence: TGTGCCAGCAGTTCCTACGCCGGGACAGGGGGCGTCTACGAGCAGTACTTC. This sequence encodes CASSSYAGTGGVYEQYF.

In this sample, this clonotype turned up a few times. This chain links TRBV9 with TRBJ2-1, with TRBD2 matching 12 bases. The CDR3 length is 16 residues. V lost 3 bases and J lost 1; bases outside the gene matches: 2. CDR1 is SGDLS and CDR2 is YYNGEE in the germline V gene. CDR3 DNA sequence: TGTGCCAGCAGCGGACTAGCGGGGGAATCCTACAATGAGCAGTTCTTC. It codes for CASSGLAGESYNEQFF.

This clonotype turned up a few times. This sequence joins TRBV11-2 and TRBJ2-3, with a weak D call TRBD2 (6 bases). Trimming took 3 bases from V and 14 from J, leaving 15 bases between them. The CDR3 length is 12 residues. Germline values: CDR1 SGHAT, CDR2 FQNNGV. The CDR3 region is CASSLEGAGSYF. The DNA for the CDR3 is TGTGCCAGCAGCTTGGAGGGCGCAGGCTCGTATTTT.

The gene calls are TRBV5-1 and TRBJ2-5; 8 bases map to TRBD2. The closer fit of TRBJ2-1 to the DNA end suggests the J call may be wrong. The CDR3 is 16 residues long. The germline V gene has CDR1 SGHRS and CDR2 YFSETQ. Written as DNA, the CDR3 is TGCGCCAGCAGCTTGGATATCGGGAGGGCCGGGGTTGAGCAGTTCTTC. It codes for CASSLDIGRAGVEQFF.

This clonotype was counted only a few times. The CDR3 region has the DNA TGTGCCAGCACCTCTCGGGGTGGGGAGACCCAGTACTTC. It specifies CASTSRGGETQYF. V gene TRBV12-3 or TRBV12-4 combines with J gene TRBJ2-1; tentatively, D is TRBD2 (5 bases). The DNA end is more similar to TRBJ2-5, so the J call may be wrong. The CDR3 has 13 amino acids.

This clonotype was observed a few times. The chain uses TRBV7-9 and TRBJ2-7; TRBD1 is a possible D gene (5 bases). The germline gives CDR1 SEHNR, CDR2 FQNEAQ (reference sequence). The CDR3 loop spans 13 amino acids. Trimming removed 5 bases at V and 5 bases at J, with 13 bases between. CDR3 loop: CASSDRSSDEQYF. CDR3 nucleotide sequence: TGTGCCAGCAGCGACAGATCGAGCGACGAGCAGTACTTC.

V usage is TRBV3-1 and J usage is TRBJ2-1, with TRBD1 identical over 7 bases. Losses at the gene ends were 0 bases for V and 4 bases for J; bases not matched to a gene: 6. Germline V gene lookup returns CDR1 LGHDT and CDR2 YNNKEL (reference sequence). The CDR3 is 16 amino acids. CDR3 nucleotides: TGTGCCAGCAGCCAAGAAACAGGGGTCCCTTACAATGAGCAGTTCTTC. Its translation is CASSQETGVPYNEQFF.

The chain carries TRBV5-1 and TRBJ2-1; D might be TRBD1 (6 bases). V lost 5 bases, J lost 6 bases, and 12 bases lay in between. The CDR3 totals 13 residues. The V gene's germline CDR1 is SGHRS and CDR2 YFSETQ. The CDR3 is CASSFTGTNEQFF. The CDR3 DNA reads as TGCGCCAGCAGTTTCACAGGGACCAATGAGCAGTTCTTC.

This chain connects TRBV7-8 to TRBJ2-3; 11 positions match TRBD2. CDR3 size: 20 residues. After removal of 0 bases from V and 0 bases from J, the junction contained 11 bases not matched to a gene. Germline V CDR1 and CDR2: SGHVS, FQNEAQ. CDR3 region: CASSLALGTSGTLSTDTQYF. CDR3 in DNA: TGTGCCAGCAGCTTAGCTCTCGGGACTAGCGGTACCCTCAGCACAGATACGCAGTATTTT.

This chain connects TRBV5-1 to TRBJ2-5; TRBD1 aligns across 7 bases. The better agreement between TRBJ2-1 and the DNA end casts doubt on the J call. From germline, CDR1 is SGHRS and CDR2 YFSETQ. The CDR3 covers 15 residues. The CDR3 loop is CASSLGQHSANEQFF. The CDR3 bases are TGCGCCAGCAGCCTGGGACAGCATTCTGCCAATGAGCAGTTCTTC.

CDR3 in amino acids: CASSLPMDNSPLHF. CDR3 coding DNA: TGTGCCAGCAGCTTACCCATGGATAATTCACCCCTCCACTTT. The J gene is TRBJ1-6, the V gene TRBV5-4; D remains unclear. V lost 2 bases and J 5 bases, leaving 8 bases between the germline ends. The germline gives CDR1 SGHNT, CDR2 YYREEE (reference sequence). This CDR3 has 14 residues.

About this clonotype itself: Given the absence of the conserved phenylalanine or tryptophan at the CDR3 end, a read error is likely. The V gene is TRBV4-1, the J gene TRBJ2-1; TRBD2 agrees at 10 bases. This CDR3 is built from 18 residues. The germline CDR1 and CDR2 sequences are MGHRA and YSYEKL. V was clipped by 0 bases and J by 4 bases; unmatched bases: 9. The DNA of the CDR3 is TGCGCCAGCAGCCAAGATCGAAGTGGGACTAGCGCGTACAATGAGCAGTTCCTC. Translating it yields CASSQDRSGTSAYNEQFL.

This clonotype came up a few times. The chain has TRBV30 and TRBJ2-7; unclear D gene. This CDR3 is 13 amino acids long. Deletions cut 0 bases from V and 3 bases from J, with 9 bases between. Germline V gene data show CDR1 as GTSNPN and CDR2 as SVGIG (reference sequence). CDR3: CAWSVQIDYEQYF. DNA of the CDR3: TGTGCCTGGAGTGTACAGATAGACTACGAGCAGTACTTC.

This clonotype was seen more than once but under ten times. This chain connects TRBV6-5 to TRBJ2-4, with D tentatively TRBD1 (6 bases). Trimming removed 2 bases from V and 6 bases from J, with 11 bases in between. The CDR3 spans 14 residues. Germline-derived CDR1 and CDR2 are MNHEY and SVGAGI. CDR3 nucleotides: TGTGCCAGCAGTTACAGTACAGGGAGAAACATTCAGTACTTC. Translation gives CASSYSTGRNIQYF.

This clonotype was detected only a few times. This sequence joins TRBV2 and TRBJ2-7; D not certain. Germline-derived CDR1 and CDR2 are SNHLY and FYNNEI. This CDR3 comprises 13 residues. The ends were cut back, 6 bases at V and 0 bases at J, with 9 bases in the middle. The CDR3 sequence: CASRLPSSYEQYF. Written as DNA, the CDR3 is TGTGCCAGCAGACTGCCGAGCTCCTACGAGCAGTACTTC. Together with reference TRBV2 and TRBJ2-7, the CDR3 gives the full variable domain: EPEVTQTPSHQVTQMGQEVILRCVPISNHLYFYWYRQILGQKVEFLVSFYNNEISEKSEIFDDQFSVERPDGSNFTLKIRSTKLEDSAMYFCASRLPSSYEQYFGPGTRLTVT.

This chain links TRBV20-1 with TRBJ2-3, with 12 bases matching TRBD2. With 0 bases clipped from V and 4 bases from J, the junction kept 5 bases outside the gene matches. The CDR3 is 16 amino acids. Germline V gives CDR1 DFQATT, CDR2 SNEGSKA (reference sequence). CDR3 DNA: TGCAGTGCTAGAGATTGGGCTAGCGGGAGGGCAGATACGCAGTATTTT. It is translated as CSARDWASGRADTQYF.

This clonotype was seen a few times. The rearrangement uses TRBV5-5 and TRBJ2-5; 8 positions match TRBD1. The DNA end lines up better with TRBJ2-7; the J call may be wrong. There are 15 residues in the CDR3. Per the germline V gene, CDR1 is SGHKS and CDR2 is YYEKEE (reference sequence). The CDR3 loop is CASSLDTGGPYEQYF. In nucleotides, the CDR3 is TGTGCCAGCAGCTTGGATACAGGGGGTCCCTACGAGCAGTACTTC.